This is a list of T cell receptor beta chains from one sample in a study of T cells in Graves' hyperthyroidism and ophthalmopathy. MiXCR, run by TCRdb on the multiplex PCR reads, gives a single entry per CDR3 protein. The sample includes a few hundred thousand distinct CDR3 sequences, roughly 15% of them seen just once. Sequenced: blood. These receptors all stem from a woman aged 30 to 39 with Graves' ophthalmopathy. The CDR3 runs from the conserved cysteine through the conserved F or W. The D gene is left open where the match is weak. Part of the rows lack a size; the others show once, few, many or a class for expanded clones.

d_gene	v_gene	abundance	j_gene	CDR3aa	CDR3nt
NA	TRBV5-1	once	TRBJ1-3	CASSLGRAVDTIYF	TGCGCCAGCAGCTTGGGCAGGGCTGTTGACACCATATATTTT
NA	TRBV18	many	TRBJ2-1	CASSLSNEQFF	TGTGCCAGCTCCCTTAGCAATGAGCAGTTCTTC
NA	TRBV3-1	NA	TRBJ1-1	CASSGLGGETEAFF	TGTGCCAGCAGCGGACTGGGTGGGGAAACTGAAGCTTTCTTT
TRBD2	TRBV25-1	few	TRBJ2-5	CASSGLAGGAPVRETQYF	TGTGCCAGCAGCGGACTAGCGGGGGGCGCGCCGGTGAGGGAGACCCAGTACTTC
NA	TRBV28	many	TRBJ2-5	CASKGQETQYF	TGTGCCAGCAAAGGACAAGAGACCCAGTACTTC
NA	TRBV3-1	few	TRBJ1-6	CASSQGSKDSPLHF	TGTGCCAGCAGCCAAGGGAGTAAAGATTCACCCCTCCACTTT
TRBD2	TRBV2	NA	TRBJ2-7	CARGTSGYEQYF	TGTGCCAGAGGGACTAGCGGCTACGAGCAGTACTTC
NA	TRBV3-1	many	TRBJ2-5	CASSQDRWAGIDQETQYF	TGTGCCAGCAGCCAAGATAGGTGGGCAGGAATTGACCAAGAGACCCAGTACTTC
NA	TRBV11-1	few	TRBJ1-6	CASSLGFGDNSPLHF	TGTGCCAGCAGCTTAGGTTTCGGGGATAATTCACCCCTCCACTTT
TRBD2	TRBV28	many	TRBJ2-3	CASRGLAGGDDTQYF	TGTGCCAGCAGGGGACTAGCGGGAGGGGACGATACGCAGTATTTT
NA	TRBV30	few	TRBJ1-5	CAWRNQGDQPQHF	TGTGCCTGGAGGAATCAGGGTGACCAGCCCCAGCATTTT
NA	TRBV9	few	TRBJ1-2	CASSVGGYSNYGYTF	TGTGCCAGCAGCGTAGGGGGATACTCTAACTATGGCTACACCTTC
TRBD2	TRBV12-3/TRBV12-4	many	TRBJ2-3	CASSSAGGLEDTQYF	TGTGCCAGCAGTTCAGCGGGGGGGCTTGAAGATACGCAGTATTTT
NA	TRBV20-1	many	TRBJ1-1	CSAYTGFGHTEAFF	TGCAGTGCTTACACAGGGTTTGGTCACACTGAAGCTTTCTTT
NA	TRBV2	many	TRBJ2-2	CASGTDNTGELFF	TGTGCCAGCGGGACGGACAACACCGGGGAGCTGTTTTTT
NA	TRBV4-1	few	TRBJ2-5	CASSQVGRKETQYF	TGCGCCAGCAGCCAAGTTGGGCGAAAAGAGACCCAGTACTTC
NA	TRBV7-2	many	TRBJ1-5	CASSRMAGDQPQHF	TGTGCCAGCAGCCGGATGGCGGGGGATCAGCCCCAGCATTTT
NA	TRBV9	many	TRBJ1-2	CASRNTGFGYTF	TGTGCCAGCAGGAATACCGGGTTTGGCTACACCTTC
NA	TRBV7-2	many	TRBJ2-1	CASSLGGTVPYNEQFF	TGTGCCAGCAGCTTAGGCGGGACAGTCCCCTACAATGAGCAGTTCTTC
NA	TRBV7-2	many	TRBJ2-5	CASSIRVQETQYF	TGTGCCAGCAGCATCAGGGTCCAAGAGACCCAGTACTTC
TRBD1	TRBV3-1	many	TRBJ2-5	CASSQGTGPQETQYF	TGTGCCAGCAGCCAGGGGACAGGGCCCCAAGAGACCCAGTACTTC
NA	TRBV6-1	NA	TRBJ1-5	CASSLGHLNQPQHF	TGTGCCAGCAGCCTTGGACACCTAAATCAGCCCCAGCATTTT
TRBD2	TRBV7-3	NA	TRBJ2-1	CASSLIAGGYPNEQFF	TGTGCCAGCAGCTTAATTGCGGGGGGGTACCCCAATGAGCAGTTCTTC
NA	TRBV2	many	TRBJ2-5	CATTPRAEETQYF	TGTGCCACCACCCCCCGCGCGGAAGAGACCCAGTACTTC
TRBD2	TRBV20-1	many	TRBJ2-3	CSARPHLWGGETDTQYF	TGCAGTGCTAGACCCCACCTCTGGGGGGGGGAGACAGATACGCAGTATTTT
TRBD2	TRBV5-1	many	TRBJ2-1	CASSSGLAGSLSYNEQFF	TGCGCCAGCAGCTCCGGACTAGCGGGGTCACTCTCCTACAATGAGCAGTTCTTC
NA	TRBV27	few	TRBJ1-6	CASSPGLSGPLHF	TGTGCCAGCAGTCCCGGTCTCTCTGGACCCCTCCACTTT
NA	TRBV12-3/TRBV12-4	many	TRBJ2-3	CASSFFNRITDTQYF	TGTGCCAGCAGTTTTTTCAACAGAATAACAGATACGCAGTATTTT
TRBD1	TRBV19	NA	TRBJ1-1	CASSMYRGGPEAFF	TGTGCCAGTAGTATGTACAGGGGGGGCCCTGAAGCTTTCTTT
NA	TRBV15	few	TRBJ1-6	CATSRVQADSPLHF	TGTGCCACCAGCAGAGTCCAGGCAGATTCACCCCTCCACTTT
NA	TRBV14	many	TRBJ2-5	CASSQFPSGTKVQETQYF	TGTGCCAGCAGCCAATTTCCCTCTGGGACCAAGGTACAAGAGACCCAGTACTTC
NA	TRBV30	many	TRBJ2-3	CAWSVGGGGSDTQYF	TGTGCCTGGAGTGTAGGGGGGGGGGGTTCCGATACGCAGTATTTT
NA	TRBV28	NA	TRBJ2-1	CASSRTAYEQFF	TGTGCCAGCAGTAGGACAGCCTACGAGCAGTTCTTC
TRBD2	TRBV20-1	many	TRBJ2-2	CSASDPRGGMAGELFF	TGCAGTGCTAGTGATCCCCGCGGGGGGATGGCCGGGGAGCTGTTTTTT
TRBD1	TRBV2	many	TRBJ1-2	CASSAQDRGSGYTF	TGTGCCAGCAGTGCACAGGACAGGGGATCTGGCTACACCTTC
NA	TRBV7-2	few	TRBJ2-5	CASSFSIQETQYF	TGTGCCAGCAGCTTTAGCATACAAGAGACCCAGTACTTC
NA	TRBV7-9	many	TRBJ2-3	CASSSWTVRDTQYF	TGTGCCAGCAGCTCCTGGACGGTTAGAGATACGCAGTATTTT
TRBD1	TRBV5-1	many	TRBJ1-1	CASRPGQGYTEAFF	TGCGCCAGCAGACCCGGACAGGGGTATACTGAAGCTTTCTTT
NA	TRBV24-1	few	TRBJ2-6	CATSETGRFGANVLTF	TGTGCCACCAGTGAGACAGGAAGGTTCGGGGCCAACGTCCTGACTTTC
NA	TRBV27	few	TRBJ2-7	CASRDDRRGEQYF	TGTGCCAGCAGAGATGACAGGAGAGGGGAGCAGTACTTC
NA	TRBV2	NA	TRBJ2-7	CASIGVHEQYF	TGTGCCAGCATAGGCGTCCACGAGCAGTACTTC
NA	TRBV7-2	many	TRBJ2-5	CASSLWTPETQYF	TGTGCCAGCAGCTTATGGACGCCGGAGACCCAGTACTTC
NA	TRBV18	many	TRBJ2-3	CASSLDLPRDTQYF	TGTGCCAGCTCACTAGACCTCCCGAGGGATACGCAGTATTTT
NA	TRBV9	few	TRBJ2-1	CASSVVKGPGPYNEQFF	TGTGCCAGCAGCGTAGTTAAGGGGCCAGGCCCCTACAATGAGCAGTTCTTC
NA	TRBV11-2	many	TRBJ2-3	CASSLEGGFTSTDTQYF	TGTGCCAGCAGCTTAGAAGGCGGATTCACTAGCACAGATACGCAGTATTTT
NA	TRBV11-2	many	TRBJ2-7	CASSWGRVFYYEQYF	TGTGCCAGCAGCTGGGGACGGGTTTTTTATTACGAGCAGTACTTC
NA	TRBV19	NA	TRBJ1-1	CASSWVLDGEAFF	TGTGCCAGTAGTTGGGTCCTAGACGGTGAAGCTTTCTTT
NA	TRBV7-8	NA	TRBJ1-1	CANSLNRVNTEAFF	TGTGCCAACAGCTTAAACAGGGTGAACACTGAAGCTTTCTTT
NA	TRBV24-1	many	TRBJ1-5	CATSDGQIGNQPQHF	TGTGCCACCAGTGATGGACAGATCGGCAATCAGCCCCAGCATTTT
TRBD2	TRBV7-3	NA	TRBJ2-1	CASSLTGTSSSEQFF	TGTGCCAGCAGCTTAACCGGGACTAGCTCGAGTGAGCAGTTCTTC
TRBD1	TRBV27	many	TRBJ2-5	CASSIRTGSQETQYF	TGTGCCAGCAGTATCCGGACAGGGAGCCAAGAGACCCAGTACTTC
TRBD1	TRBV28	many	TRBJ1-1	CASSRQGAGTEAFF	TGTGCCAGCAGCCGACAGGGGGCTGGCACTGAAGCTTTCTTT
NA	TRBV12-3/TRBV12-4	many	TRBJ2-7	CASSSGTASYEQYF	TGTGCCAGCAGCTCCGGGACCGCCTCTTACGAGCAGTACTTC
NA	TRBV20-1	many	TRBJ2-2	CSAPRGARTGELFF	TGCAGTGCGCCCAGGGGGGCCCGCACCGGGGAGCTGTTTTTT
NA	TRBV9	many	TRBJ1-3	CASSVLAGGTGNTIYF	TGTGCCAGCAGCGTACTAGCAGGTGGAACTGGAAACACCATATATTTT
TRBD1	TRBV5-1	many	TRBJ2-7	CATRDRTLGEQYF	TGCGCCACGAGGGACAGGACCCTTGGCGAGCAGTACTTC